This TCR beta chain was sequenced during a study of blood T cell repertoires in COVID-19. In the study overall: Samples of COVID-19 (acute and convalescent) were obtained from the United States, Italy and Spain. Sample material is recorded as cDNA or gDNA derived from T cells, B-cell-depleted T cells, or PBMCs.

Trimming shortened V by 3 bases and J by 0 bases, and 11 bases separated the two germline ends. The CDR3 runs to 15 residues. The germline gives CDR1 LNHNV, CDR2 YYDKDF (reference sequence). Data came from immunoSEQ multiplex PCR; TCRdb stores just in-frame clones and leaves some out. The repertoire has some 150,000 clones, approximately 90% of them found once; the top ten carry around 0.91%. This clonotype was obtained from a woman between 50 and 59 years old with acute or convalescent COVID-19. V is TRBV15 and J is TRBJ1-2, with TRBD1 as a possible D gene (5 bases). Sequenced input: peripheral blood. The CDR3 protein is CATSRTALTNYGYTF. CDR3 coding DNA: TGTGCCACCAGCAGGACAGCCTTAACTAACTATGGCTACACCTTC.